This T cell receptor (beta chain) was retrieved from a study of patients with pleural tuberculosis. This clonotype counts as medium-sized. A single record per CDR3 protein comes from TCRdb applying MiXCR to the reads. Of under 55,000 distinct CDR3 sequences in the sample, less than 9.5% were seen once. The source is a human donor with pleural tuberculosis.

CDR3 nucleotide sequence: TGTGCCAGCAGTTTAAGGGGAGGGGAAGAGACCCAGTACTTC. This translates into CASSLRGGEETQYF. This chain links TRBV25-1 with TRBJ2-5; 7 bases fit TRBD2. The CDR3 sequence is 14 residues long. J was trimmed by 3 bases and V by 5 bases; bases with no gene match: 6. CDR1 MGHDK and CDR2 SYGVNS come from the germline V gene.